The TCR beta chain described here comes from a study of monozygotic twins with inflammatory bowel disease (dated by TCRdb to between 2019 and 2020). Looking at the study overall: The full study comprised around 28 monozygotic twin pairs: nine German pairs (four IBD-concordant, five IBD-discordant) and 19 IBD-discordant Danish pairs. Each individual had, on average, about 151 000 unique TCRalpha sequences and 181 000 unique TCRbeta sequences available for analysis. The search for disease-associated traits relied mainly on comparing IBD patients with their genetically identical healthy co-twins within discordant pairs.

The CDR3 covers 16 residues, taking in both the cysteine and the phenylalanine. DNA is not on record. As for this clonotype: Its specific antigen is unknown.

The library was prepared using 5' RACE. Each TCR library was prepared from around 3,400 ng of total RNA. For each sample, cDNA synthesis was carried out in eight separate reactions using SMARTScribe reverse transcriptase. During cDNA synthesis, unique molecular identifiers containing a 6-nucleotide sample barcode were introduced by template switching. TCRalpha and TCRbeta cDNA was amplified in two nested PCRs of 16 and 9 cycles, and bead purification was carried out after each PCR. Before amplification, cDNA was treated with uracil DNA-glycosylase and purified using the QIAquick PCR purification kit. The second PCR added Illumina TruSeq-compatible adapters along with sample-specific barcodes. TapeStation and Qubit were used to check library quality and concentration, and 4 to 6 ng of each library was pooled. Sequencing of pooled libraries was carried out on an Illumina HiSeq2500 single-index Rapid Run using 2 x 100 bp reads and custom sequencing primers. Regarding the original processing steps: MiGEC version 1.2.6 was used for UMI-based consensus assembly, which corrected PCR and sequencing errors. MiXCR version 2.1.1 was used for V(D)J alignment, clonotype assembly and CDR3 extraction. To normalise gene usage, clonotype sharing and MAIT/NKT TCR abundance, the analysis used the top 1000, 10 000 and 20 000 clonotypes per sample. After downsampling to 27 000 UMIs, diversity was calculated as the inverse Simpson index using the vegan R package. Statistical testing used paired Mann-Whitney U tests on the discordant twin pairs and applied Benjamini-Hochberg correction for multiple testing. The reads, reprocessed by TCRdb, yield one row per CDR3 protein sequence and no DNA. TCRdb assigned the V and J calls; the authors' analysis was not used. This sample's table lists around 150,000 distinct CDR3 sequences. The ten largest clonotypes hold 2.4% of the sample.

From each donor, an approximately 2.3 ml peripheral blood sample was collected into PAXgene tubes and kept at -80 degrees C. Total RNA was isolated from whole blood with the PAXgene blood miRNA kit on an automated QIAcube, without T cell sorting. Peripheral blood from monozygotic twin pairs who were concordant or discordant for inflammatory bowel disease underwent deep TCRalpha and TCRbeta repertoire profiling using unique molecular barcoding. Smoking habits were recorded for all twin pairs, and individuals were classified as current, former or never smokers. Results the study describes overall, beyond this receptor: No single strong signal or clonotype linked to IBD turned up in the results, so the idea that one exists was not supported. IBD patients had lower TCRbeta repertoire diversity, measured by the inverse Simpson index, than their healthy co-twins. Repertoire similarity did not differ between concordant and discordant twins, possibly due to limited statistical power. Because patients were on differing immunosuppressive treatments, the repertoires may have picked up extra background noise and inter-individual variability. Distinction between different T cell subtypes could not be achieved in the analysis. Compared with healthy twins, IBD patients had fewer clonotypes in common with other individuals, a difference most pronounced in patients showing signs of disease activity.

The V and J segments used are TRBV12-3 or TRBV12-4 and TRBJ2-1; TCRdb outputs TRBD1, but without DNA this stays unchecked. The sequence was obtained from a human donor with ulcerative colitis or Crohn's disease, or a healthy co-twin of an affected twin (not recorded which). The sample taken for sequencing was blood. The CDR3 in this case is CASSSHGGTQYNEQFF.